This T cell receptor (beta chain) stems from a study of beta chain features in type 1 diabetes. Every donor provided one heparinised blood draw, which averaged about 110 mL. Of the isolated RNA, all was reverse transcribed, and so the sequenced material was expressed TCRB transcripts. The method was immunoSEQ multiplex PCR; TCRdb's version includes in-frame clones alone and lacks a portion of them. Among under 450,000 clones listed, more than 12% were seen once. The CDR3 loop spans 15 amino acids. Germline V gene data show CDR1 as SGDLS and CDR2 as YYNGEE. V was trimmed by 0 bases and J by 0 bases, leaving 7 bases between them. Study outcomes and limitations: VDJ junctions from patients with type 1 diabetes contained fewer insertions and more deletions. A cDNA-based sequencing approach could over-represent cells with high TCR expression. TCRB CDR3s were moderately but significantly shorter in Type 1 diabetes patients in all four CD4+ subsets.

Of note for this clone: The antigen is unknown.

The sample was naive CD4+ T cells from blood. This sequence originates from a woman between 18 and 29 years old in good health. The genes are TRBV9 and TRBJ2-1; weak D call: TRBD2 (6 bases). The CDR3 DNA sequence: TGTGCCAGCAGCGTAGCAGCGGGCTCCTACAATGAGCAGTTCTTC. Protein product: CASSVAAGSYNEQFF.